A single sample is the source of the 15 T cell receptor beta chains below, sequenced in a study of siplizumab effects on memory and regulatory T cells. Cells that made up the mixed lymphocyte reaction were cocultured at 37°C for 5 to 6 days. Clones were sequenced by immunoSEQ multiplex PCR, and TCRdb holds only the in-frame ones, with some missing. The repertoire consists of 9,500 to 10,000 clones, with around 40% occurring once and the leading ten covering 8.5% to 9.5%. Their cognate antigens are unknown. The specimen sequenced was CFSE-low (dividing) CD4+ T cells sorted from an allogeneic mixed lymphocyte reaction. The receptors here all came from a human donor in good health; the cells came from an allogeneic mixed lymphocyte reaction.

J is TRBJ2-7 and V is TRBV11-3; 10 bases map to TRBD2. Losses at the gene ends were 5 bases for V and 1 base for J; bases not matched to a gene: 11. The V gene's germline CDR1 is SGHNT and CDR2 YENEEA. The CDR3 spans 17 residues. CDR3 nucleotides: TGTGCCAGCAGCGCCTTAGCGGGAGGCCCCTCTTCCTACGAGCAGTACTTC. Protein sequence: CASSALAGGPSSYEQYF.

By share, this clone counts as medium-sized. The rearrangement uses TRBV18 and TRBJ2-7; 8 positions agree with TRBD1. CDR3 length: 14 residues. V lost 3 bases, J lost 2 bases, and 3 bases stayed unmatched. Germline assignment: CDR1 KGHSH and CDR2 LQKENI. CDR3 residues: CASSPSGQAYEQYF. The CDR3 DNA reads as TGTGCCAGCTCACCCTCGGGACAGGCCTACGAGCAGTACTTC.

This clone appeared a few times. The V gene is TRBV27, the J gene TRBJ2-4, with unresolved D. Per germline, CDR1 MNHEY and CDR2 SMNVEV (reference sequence). V lost 6 bases and J 2 bases, leaving 11 bases between the germline ends. The CDR3 is 14 residues long. As DNA, the CDR3 is TGTGCCAGCAGGCCCAGTGGACCCAAAAACATTCAGTACTTC. This codes for CASRPSGPKNIQYF.

This clone turned up a few times. The V gene is TRBV6-6, the J gene TRBJ2-7, with 9 bases identical to TRBD2. Germline values: CDR1 MNHNY, CDR2 SVGAGI (reference sequence). The CDR3 runs to 13 residues. With V trimmed by 6 bases and J by 5 bases, 5 bases remained unmatched. The CDR3 DNA reads as TGTGCCAGCAGGGCTAGCGGGAACCACGAGCAGTACTTC. It encodes CASRASGNHEQYF.

Only a few counts were recorded for this clone. CDR3 sequence reads: CASSEGGFSGNTIYF. CDR3 DNA sequence: TGTGCCAGCAGTGAAGGGGGGTTCTCTGGAAACACCATATATTTT. This chain connects TRBV6-1 to TRBJ1-3; D is perhaps TRBD1 (5 bases). Trimming took off 1 base at V and 0 bases at J, with 7 bases between the two ends. Germline CDR1 is MNHNS and CDR2 is SASEGT. The CDR3 is made up of 15 amino acids.

The chain couples TRBV19 to TRBJ1-1, with D perhaps matching TRBD1 (5 bases). With 5 bases removed from V and 1 base from J, the gap between germline ends came to 11 bases. This CDR3 is built from 14 residues. Germline values: CDR1 LNHDA, CDR2 SQIVND (reference sequence). CDR3 sequence: CASSPGTANTEAFF. For the CDR3, the DNA is TGTGCCAGTAGTCCCGGGACGGCGAACACTGAAGCTTTCTTT.

This clone is medium-sized by share. The chain recombines TRBV6-6 with TRBJ1-1; TRBD1 matches at 8 bases. Germline V CDR1 and CDR2: MNHNY, SVGAGI (reference sequence). V was clipped by 1 base and J by 4 bases; unmatched bases: 8. The CDR3 consists of 16 residues. The CDR3 region has the DNA TGTGCCAGCAGTTACTTTCTTCCGACAGGGGTCACTGAAGCTTTCTTT. This translates into CASSYFLPTGVTEAFF.

This rearrangement joins TRBV5-1 to TRBJ1-1; a weak D match, TRBD1 (5 bases). Germline CDR1 is SGHRS and CDR2 is YFSETQ. The CDR3 has 15 amino acids. V lost 0 bases and J lost 5, with 14 bases in between. This CDR3 is CASSLALGGATEAFF. The CDR3 nucleotides read TGCGCCAGCAGCTTGGCCCTTGGGGGAGCGACTGAAGCTTTCTTT. The full variable domain, with the rest looked up from reference TRBV5-1 and TRBJ1-1, is KAGVTQTPRYLIKTRGQQVTLSCSPISGHRSVSWYQQTPGQGLQFLFEYFSETQRNKGNFPGRFSGRQFSNSRSEMNVSTLELGDSALYLCASSLALGGATEAFFGQGTRLTVV.

As concerns this clone: This sample includes further DNA sequences coding for the same CDR3. The genes are TRBV27 and TRBJ2-5; 7 positions agree with TRBD2. Trimming at V came to 6 bases and at J to 1 base, leaving 8 bases not matched to a gene. Per germline, CDR1 MNHEY and CDR2 SMNVEV (reference sequence). The CDR3 has 15 amino acids. CDR3 residues: CASSLGASGQETQYF. The DNA for the CDR3 is TGTGCCAGCAGCCTCGGGGCTAGCGGCCAAGAGACCCAGTACTTC.

The sample holds a few counts of this clone. The gene calls are TRBV5-4 and TRBJ2-3; tentatively, D is TRBD1 (5 bases). The CDR3 has 16 residues. The V end was cut by 2 bases, the J end by 0 bases, with 13 bases between. The germline gives CDR1 SGHNT, CDR2 YYREEE (reference sequence). The CDR3, as DNA: TGTGCCAGCAGCTTCCAGGGCATAACTAGCACAGATACGCAGTATTTT. It codes for CASSFQGITSTDTQYF.

A note on this clone: Other DNA sequences within the sample encode an identical CDR3. The chain is built from TRBV30 and TRBJ2-3, with 9 bases lining up with TRBD2. Trimming cost V 5 bases and J 0 bases; bases outside gene matches: 3. This CDR3 contains 14 residues. Germline CDR1 and CDR2: GTSNPN and SVGIG (reference sequence). The chain's CDR3 is CAWEAGGSTDTQYF. CDR3 DNA sequence: TGTGCCTGGGAAGCGGGGGGTAGCACAGATACGCAGTATTTT.

This clone showed up just a few times. The V call is TRBV11-3, the J call TRBJ1-5; D ambiguous. CDR3 length equals 15 residues. CDR1 is SGHNT and CDR2 is YENEEA in the germline V gene. V was trimmed by 7 bases and J by 5 bases, leaving 18 bases between them. This chain's CDR3 is CASIIGRSKDQPQHF. CDR3 DNA sequence: TGTGCCAGCATCATAGGACGCTCGAAGGATCAGCCCCAGCATTTT.

This clone was seen more than once but under ten times. This rearrangement joins TRBV6-6 to TRBJ2-7; 7 bases align to TRBD2. From germline, CDR1 is MNHNY and CDR2 SVGAGI (reference sequence). The ends lost 2 bases at V and 7 bases at J; junction bases unmatched: 8. This CDR3 is 14 amino acids long. CDR3 bases: TGTGCCAGCAGTTACGATCGCGGGAGTGGGGAGCAGTACTTC. Residues: CASSYDRGSGEQYF.

A note on this clone: An end of the junction does not agree with germline; a read error may underlie this. Other DNA sequences from this sample encode an identical CDR3 as well. This chain links TRBV7-2 with TRBJ2-5, with 9 bases aligning to TRBD2. The CDR3 consists of 18 residues. Germline V gene sequence: CDR1 SGHTA, CDR2 FQGNSA. CDR3 region: CASSLGWWREGISETQYF. The CDR3 DNA follows: TGTGCCAGTAGCTTAGGTTGGTGGCGGGAGGGTATCTCGGAGACCCAGTACTTC.

This chain uses TRBV27 with TRBJ1-5; 7 bases fit TRBD1. The CDR3 loop spans 16 amino acids. J was trimmed by 3 bases and V by 2 bases; bases with no gene match: 7. Germline-derived CDR1 and CDR2 are MNHEY and SMNVEV (reference sequence). CDR3 region: CASSLRAGQNNQPQHF. The DNA of the CDR3 is TGTGCCAGCAGTTTAAGGGCGGGACAGAACAATCAGCCCCAGCATTTT.